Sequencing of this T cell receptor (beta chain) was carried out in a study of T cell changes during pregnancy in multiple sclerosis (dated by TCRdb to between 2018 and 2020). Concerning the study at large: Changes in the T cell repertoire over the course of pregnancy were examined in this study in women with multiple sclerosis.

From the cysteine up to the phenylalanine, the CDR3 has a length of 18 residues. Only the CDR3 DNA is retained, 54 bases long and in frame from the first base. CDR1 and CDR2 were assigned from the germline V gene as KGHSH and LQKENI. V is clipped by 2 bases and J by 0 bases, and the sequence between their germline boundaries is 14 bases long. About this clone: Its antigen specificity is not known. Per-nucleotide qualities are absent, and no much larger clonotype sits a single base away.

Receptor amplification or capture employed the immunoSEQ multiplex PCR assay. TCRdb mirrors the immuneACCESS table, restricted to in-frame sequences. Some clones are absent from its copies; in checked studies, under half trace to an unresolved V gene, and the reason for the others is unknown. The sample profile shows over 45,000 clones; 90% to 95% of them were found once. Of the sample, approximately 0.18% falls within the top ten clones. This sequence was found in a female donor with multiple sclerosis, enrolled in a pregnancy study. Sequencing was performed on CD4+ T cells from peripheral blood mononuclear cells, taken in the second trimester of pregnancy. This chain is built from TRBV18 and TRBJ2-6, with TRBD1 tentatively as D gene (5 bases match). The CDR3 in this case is CASSPVDIASSGANVLTF. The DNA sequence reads TGTGCCAGCTCACCAGTGGACATTGCGAGCTCTGGGGCCAACGTCCTGACTTTC.